The T cell receptor beta chain under discussion was sequenced for a study of identical twins. Overall study results and limits: The same donors were not followed; conclusions instead depended on cross-sectional statistical analysis. Within cord blood, abundant beta clonotypes carried fewer insertions, but memory repertoires showed no such trend.

The CDR3 length is 14 residues. Trimming took 1 base from V and 4 from J, leaving 10 bases between them. Germline lookup yields CDR1 DFQATT and CDR2 SNEGSKA (reference sequence). Of note for this clonotype: Its antigen is not known.

Each cDNA held unique molecular identifiers, and template switching gave it a universal primer site. TCRdb re-called the 5' RACE reads with MiXCR, one entry per CDR3 protein. Of about 240,000 distinct CDR3 sequences in the sample, about 12% were seen once. The sample was also reused in another study, on yellow fever vaccine responses in identical twins.

The TCR originated in a woman aged 18-29 years in good health. J is TRBJ2-2 and V is TRBV20-1, with D possibly matching TRBD1 (5 bases). The sample taken for sequencing was memory (CD45RO+) T cells sorted from blood. In DNA form, the CDR3 reads TGCAGTGCTAGAGTTCCAGGGCCCACCGGGGAGCTGTTTTTT. Its protein is CSARVPGPTGELFF.